The rows below give T cell receptor beta chains drawn from one sample of a study of CD8 T cells in Susac syndrome. TCRdb called the immunoSEQ multiplex PCR reads again in MiXCR, with one record for every CDR3 protein. The top ten clones hold about 0.3% of a sample with some 96,000 distinct CDR3 sequences, 85% to 95% of them seen once. The sequenced sample was CD4+ T cells from PBMCs. The receptors were sampled from a human donor with Susac syndrome. Both conserved end residues are part of each CDR3. The D gene is left open where the match is weak. Size is omitted from some rows. Given values are once, few, many or a class for expanded clones.

TRBJ2-4,TRBD1,-,TRBV7-8,TGTGCCAGCAGCTCCACTTTATCCCGGGACAGGGGAAACATTCAGTACTTC,CASSSTLSRDRGNIQYF
TRBJ1-6,-,-,TRBV5-1,TGCGCCAGCAGCTTGGCGCAGGGTTCACCCCTCCACTTT,CASSLAQGSPLHF
TRBJ2-2,TRBD1,-,TRBV25-1,TGTGCCACGCAGGGGGCCAGCCCCACCGGGGAGCTGTTTTTT,CATQGASPTGELFF
TRBJ1-6,TRBD1,-,TRBV9,TGTGCCAGCAGCGTAGGCGGGACAGGGCACTCACCCCTCCACTTT,CASSVGGTGHSPLHF
TRBJ2-3,-,once,TRBV20-1,TGCAGTGTCTTACAGGCAGATACGCAGTATTTT,CSVLQADTQYF
TRBJ2-7,-,-,TRBV11-2,TGTGCCAGCAGCGCTCTTGACGAGCAGTACTTC,CASSALDEQYF
TRBJ2-1,-,-,TRBV28,TGTGCCAGCAGTCCCTCTTACGTTGAGCAGTTCTTC,CASSPSYVEQFF
TRBJ1-1,TRBD1,-,TRBV28,TGTGCCAGCACCCGACAGGGCATGAACACTGAAGCTTTCTTT,CASTRQGMNTEAFF
TRBJ2-2,-,-,TRBV15,TGTGCCACCAGCAGAGATTGGGCCGGGGAGCTGTTTTTT,CATSRDWAGELFF
TRBJ2-1,-,-,TRBV30,TGTGCCTGGAACCAAGCGTACAATGAGCAGTTCTTC,CAWNQAYNEQFF
TRBJ2-1,-,-,TRBV20-1,TGCAGTGCTCCCTCTCTCAGGGAAGACTACAATGAGCAGTTCTTC,CSAPSLREDYNEQFF
TRBJ1-2,TRBD1,-,TRBV20-1,TGCAGTGCGATGCAGGGGGAATGGGGCTACACCTTC,CSAMQGEWGYTF
TRBJ2-1,-,-,TRBV28,TGTGCCAGCAGTTTACTTCGATACAATGAGCAGTTCTTC,CASSLLRYNEQFF
TRBJ2-2,-,once,TRBV9,TGTGCCAGCAGCGTAGAAGTCAGCGCGAACACCGGGGAGCTGTTTTTT,CASSVEVSANTGELFF
TRBJ2-7,-,-,TRBV5-6,TGTGCCAGCAGGGGATTGGGGGCCTCCTACGAGCAGTACTTC,CASRGLGASYEQYF
TRBJ2-6,-,once,TRBV2,TGTGCCACATCTCCGGGACGCCTCTCTGGGGCCAACGTCCTGACTTTC,CATSPGRLSGANVLTF
TRBJ2-4,-,-,TRBV24-1,TGTGCCACCAGTGATCCCACAGGGCCCGGAAACATTCAGTACTTC,CATSDPTGPGNIQYF
TRBJ1-5,-,-,TRBV28,TGTGCCAGCAGTTTGGGGGGGACATATAGCAATCAGCCCCAGCATTTT,CASSLGGTYSNQPQHF